This record concerns one TCR beta chain sequence. The target antigen is unknown. V was cut by 4 bases and J by 4 bases, with 15 bases left in between. The CDR3 has 15 amino acids. The germline gives CDR1 MNHEY, CDR2 SMNVEV (reference sequence). This specimen belongs to a study of T cells after yellow fever vaccination. Study results and limitations: Clones that expanded after primary vaccination mostly reappeared after the booster (approximately 96% CD4, 70% to 90% CD8). Bulk-population clonotypes that are abundant could appear as contaminants in FACS-sorted repertoires.

The study made its TCR cDNA through 5'RACE template switching. That step introduced a universal primer site along with UMIs. TCRdb passed the 5' RACE reads through MiXCR, listing each CDR3 protein once. The sample yields about 580,000 distinct CDR3 sequences, roughly 17% seen once. This clonotype was sampled from a man younger than 35 who received the YFV17D yellow fever vaccine. The sample consisted of PBMCs, taken 5 to 6 days after the first yellow fever vaccination. The chain couples TRBV27 to TRBJ2-3; TRBD1 is a possible D gene (6 bases). For the CDR3, the DNA is TGTGCCAGCAGTTCTAGACAGGATTCATCAGATACGCAGTATTTT. Its translation: CASSSRQDSSDTQYF.